This entry describes one T cell receptor (beta chain). Its specificity is not known. While the first cohort had several hundred subjects, the donors belonged to the separate validation cohort of roughly 130 subjects. Sequencing used immunoSEQ multiplex PCR; TCRdb keeps in-frame clones, though not all of them. The sample yields about 86,000 clones, roughly 93% seen once. This specimen comes from a study of cytomegalovirus exposure and HLA in healthy donors. The study's findings and limits: Under in vitro conditions, a few CMV-associated chains were confirmed as specific for CMV antigens. TCR sequences were mostly rare, though some public TCRs occurred in many donors. Overall, some 160 TCR beta chains were annotated as cytomegalovirus-associated.

The sample taken for sequencing was PBMCs. This clonotype was obtained from a man aged 18 to 30 in good health and CMV-seronegative.

The CDR3 here is CASSSAGVLSYEQYF. The CDR3 DNA follows: TGTGCCAGCAGTTCCGCAGGGGTATTGAGCTACGAGCAGTACTTC. V and J are TRBV28 and TRBJ2-7; D possibly corresponds to TRBD1 (6 bases). The CDR3 totals 15 residues. Germline CDR1 MDHEN, CDR2 SYDVKM. V shed 4 bases and J shed 3 bases, with 16 bases lying between them.